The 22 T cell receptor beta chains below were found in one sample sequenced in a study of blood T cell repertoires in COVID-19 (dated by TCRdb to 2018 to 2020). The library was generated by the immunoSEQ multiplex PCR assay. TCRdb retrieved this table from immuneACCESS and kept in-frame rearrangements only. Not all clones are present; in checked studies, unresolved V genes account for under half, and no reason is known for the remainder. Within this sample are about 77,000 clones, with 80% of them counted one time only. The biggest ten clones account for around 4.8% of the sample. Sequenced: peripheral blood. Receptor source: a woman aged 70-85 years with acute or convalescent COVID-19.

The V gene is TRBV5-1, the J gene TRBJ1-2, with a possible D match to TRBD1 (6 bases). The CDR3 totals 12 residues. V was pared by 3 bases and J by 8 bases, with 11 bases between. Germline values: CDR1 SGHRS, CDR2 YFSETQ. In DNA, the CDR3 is TGCGCCAGCAGCTCCCAGGGGCTAGGCTACACCTTC. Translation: CASSSQGLGYTF.

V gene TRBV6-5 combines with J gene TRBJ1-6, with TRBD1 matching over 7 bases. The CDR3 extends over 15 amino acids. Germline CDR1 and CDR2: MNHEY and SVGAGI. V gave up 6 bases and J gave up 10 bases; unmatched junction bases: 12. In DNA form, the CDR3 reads TGTGCCAGCAGGGCACCAACAGGGGTCGGGTCACCCCTCCACTTT. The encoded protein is CASRAPTGVGSPLHF.

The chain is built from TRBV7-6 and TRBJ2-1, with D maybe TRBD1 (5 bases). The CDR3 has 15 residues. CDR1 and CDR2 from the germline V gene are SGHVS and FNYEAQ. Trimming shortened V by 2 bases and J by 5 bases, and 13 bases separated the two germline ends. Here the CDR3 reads CASSLLTDPNNEQFF. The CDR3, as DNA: TGTGCCAGCAGCTTATTGACAGATCCCAACAATGAGCAGTTCTTC.

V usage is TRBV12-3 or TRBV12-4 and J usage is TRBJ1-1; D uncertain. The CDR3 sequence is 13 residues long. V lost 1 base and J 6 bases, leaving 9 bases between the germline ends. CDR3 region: CASSLGRRPEAFF. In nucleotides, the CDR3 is TGTGCCAGCAGTTTAGGGAGGCGACCTGAAGCTTTCTTT.

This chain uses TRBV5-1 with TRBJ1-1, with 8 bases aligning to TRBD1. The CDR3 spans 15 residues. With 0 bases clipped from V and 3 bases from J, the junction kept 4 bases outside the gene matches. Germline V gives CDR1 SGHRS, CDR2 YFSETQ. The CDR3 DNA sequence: TGCGCCAGCAGCTTGGATGGACAGGGACACACTGAAGCTTTCTTT. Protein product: CASSLDGQGHTEAFF.

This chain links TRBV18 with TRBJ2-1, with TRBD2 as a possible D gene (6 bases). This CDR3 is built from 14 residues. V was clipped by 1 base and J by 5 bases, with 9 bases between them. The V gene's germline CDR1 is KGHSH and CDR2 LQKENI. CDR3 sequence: CASSPRDFDNEQFF. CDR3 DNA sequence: TGTGCCAGCTCACCACGGGACTTCGACAATGAGCAGTTCTTC.

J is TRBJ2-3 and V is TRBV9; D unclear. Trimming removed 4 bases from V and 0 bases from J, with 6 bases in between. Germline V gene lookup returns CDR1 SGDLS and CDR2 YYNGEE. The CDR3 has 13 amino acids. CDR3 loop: CASSRSSTDTQYF. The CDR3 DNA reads TGTGCCAGCAGCCGCAGTAGCACAGATACGCAGTATTTT.

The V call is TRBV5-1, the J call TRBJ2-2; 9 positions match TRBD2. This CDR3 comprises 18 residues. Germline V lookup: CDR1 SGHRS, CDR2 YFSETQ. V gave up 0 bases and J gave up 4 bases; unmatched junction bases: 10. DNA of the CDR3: TGCGCCAGCAGCTTGGGCCTGGGAGCGGGGGGCCCCACCGGGGAGCTGTTTTTT. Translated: CASSLGLGAGGPTGELFF.

In DNA form, the CDR3 reads TGTGCCAGTAGTCCTAGTTCTAACTATGGCTACACCTTC. Its protein product is CASSPSSNYGYTF. The chain joins TRBV19 to TRBJ1-2, with D unresolved. Germline V gene sequence: CDR1 LNHDA, CDR2 SQIVND (reference sequence). This CDR3 has 13 residues. V shed 5 bases and J shed 0 bases, with 7 bases lying between them. Looking up the rest from reference TRBV19 and TRBJ1-2 gives the full variable domain: DGGITQSPKYLFRKEGQNVTLSCEQNLNHDAMYWYRQDPGQGLRLIYYSQIVNDFQKGDIAEGYSVSREKKESFPLTVTSAQKNPTAFYLCASSPSSNYGYTFGSGTRLTVV.

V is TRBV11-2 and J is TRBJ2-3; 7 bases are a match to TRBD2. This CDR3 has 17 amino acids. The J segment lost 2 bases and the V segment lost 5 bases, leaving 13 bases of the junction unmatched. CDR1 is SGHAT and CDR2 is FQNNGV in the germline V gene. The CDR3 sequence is CASSRRGGTTITDTQYF. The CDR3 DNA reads TGTGCCAGCAGCCGGCGCGGCGGGACTACCATCACAGATACGCAGTATTTT.

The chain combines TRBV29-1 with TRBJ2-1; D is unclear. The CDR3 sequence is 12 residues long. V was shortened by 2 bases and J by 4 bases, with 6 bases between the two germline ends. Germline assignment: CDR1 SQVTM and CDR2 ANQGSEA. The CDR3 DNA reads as TGCAGCGTTGAAATCCGTTACAATGAGCAGTTCTTC. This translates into CSVEIRYNEQFF.

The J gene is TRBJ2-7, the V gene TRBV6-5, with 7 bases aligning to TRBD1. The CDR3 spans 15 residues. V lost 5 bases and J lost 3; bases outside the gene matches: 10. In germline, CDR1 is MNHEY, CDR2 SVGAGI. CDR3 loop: CASSPYRGSFYEQYF. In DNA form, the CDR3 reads TGTGCCAGCAGTCCCTACAGGGGATCCTTCTACGAGCAGTACTTC.

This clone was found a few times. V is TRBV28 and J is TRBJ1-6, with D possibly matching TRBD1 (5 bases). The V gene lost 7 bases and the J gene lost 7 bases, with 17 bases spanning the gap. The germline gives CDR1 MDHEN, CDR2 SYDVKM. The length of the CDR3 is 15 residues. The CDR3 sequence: CASTTEGAGNSPLHF. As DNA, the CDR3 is TGTGCCAGCACCACGGAAGGGGCAGGGAATTCACCCCTCCACTTT.

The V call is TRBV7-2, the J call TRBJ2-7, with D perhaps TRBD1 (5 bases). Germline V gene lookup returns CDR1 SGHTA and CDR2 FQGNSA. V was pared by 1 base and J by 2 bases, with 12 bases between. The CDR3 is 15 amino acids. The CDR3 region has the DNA TGTGCCAGCAGCTTAGGGGCAGGGTATACCTACGAGCAGTACTTC. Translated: CASSLGAGYTYEQYF.

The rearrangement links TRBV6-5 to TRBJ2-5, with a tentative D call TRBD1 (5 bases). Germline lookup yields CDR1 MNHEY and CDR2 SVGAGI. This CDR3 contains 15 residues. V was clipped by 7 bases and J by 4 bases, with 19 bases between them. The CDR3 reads CASKITGGPSETQYF. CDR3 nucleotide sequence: TGTGCCAGCAAAATTACAGGTGGACCATCAGAGACCCAGTACTTC.

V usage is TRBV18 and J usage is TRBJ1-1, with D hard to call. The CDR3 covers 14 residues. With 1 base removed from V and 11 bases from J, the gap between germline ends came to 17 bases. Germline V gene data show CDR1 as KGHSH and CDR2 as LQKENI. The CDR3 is CASSPLITRAGAFF. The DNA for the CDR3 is TGTGCCAGCTCACCACTCATCACTAGGGCGGGGGCTTTCTTT. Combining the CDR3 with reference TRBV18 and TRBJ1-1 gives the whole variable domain NAGVMQNPRHLVRRRGQEARLRCSPMKGHSHVYWYRQLPEEGLKFMVYLQKENIIDESGMPKERFSAEFPKEGPSILRIQQVVRGDSAAYFCASSPLITRAGAFFGQGTRLTVV.

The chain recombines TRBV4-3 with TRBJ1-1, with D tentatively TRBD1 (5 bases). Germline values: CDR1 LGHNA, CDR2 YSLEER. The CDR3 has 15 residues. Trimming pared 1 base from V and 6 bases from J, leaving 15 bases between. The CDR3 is CASSQGGGARAEAFF. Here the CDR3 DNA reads TGCGCCAGCAGCCAAGGGGGCGGAGCAAGGGCTGAAGCTTTCTTT.

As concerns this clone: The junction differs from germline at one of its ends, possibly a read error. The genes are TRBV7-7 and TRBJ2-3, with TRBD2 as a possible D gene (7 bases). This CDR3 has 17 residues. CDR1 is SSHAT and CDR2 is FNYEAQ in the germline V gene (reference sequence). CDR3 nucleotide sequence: TGTGCTAGCAGCACCAGTCCCTCTCTAGGGGGGGCAGATACGCAGTATTTT. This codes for CASSTSPSLGGADTQYF.

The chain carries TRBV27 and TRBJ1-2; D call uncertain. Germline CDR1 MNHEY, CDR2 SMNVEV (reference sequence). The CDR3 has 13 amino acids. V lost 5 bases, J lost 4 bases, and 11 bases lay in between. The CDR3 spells CASSTGASYGYTF. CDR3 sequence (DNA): TGTGCCAGCAGTACGGGAGCAAGCTATGGCTACACCTTC.

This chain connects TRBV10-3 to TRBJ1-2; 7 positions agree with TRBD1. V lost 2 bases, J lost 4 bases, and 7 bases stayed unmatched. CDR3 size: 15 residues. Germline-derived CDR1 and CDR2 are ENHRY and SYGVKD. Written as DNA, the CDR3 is TGTGCCATCAGTGAGCCACGACAGGGAAGCTATGGCTACACCTTC. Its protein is CAISEPRQGSYGYTF.

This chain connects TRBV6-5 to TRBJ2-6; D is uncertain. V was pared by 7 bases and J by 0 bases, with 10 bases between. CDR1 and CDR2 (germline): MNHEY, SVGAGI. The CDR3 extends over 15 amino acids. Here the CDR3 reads CASKAGPSGANVLTF. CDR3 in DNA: TGTGCCAGCAAAGCCGGTCCCTCTGGGGCCAACGTCCTGACTTTC.

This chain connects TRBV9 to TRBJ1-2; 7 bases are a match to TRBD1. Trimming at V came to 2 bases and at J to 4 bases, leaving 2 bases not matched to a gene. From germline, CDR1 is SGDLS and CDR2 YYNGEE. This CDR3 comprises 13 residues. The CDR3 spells CASSVTGAYGYTF. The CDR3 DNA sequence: TGTGCCAGCAGCGTTACAGGGGCCTATGGCTACACCTTC. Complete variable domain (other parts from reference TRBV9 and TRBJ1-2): DSGVTQTPKHLITATGQRVTLRCSPRSGDLSVYWYQQSLDQGLQFLIQYYNGEERAKGNILERFSAQQFPDLHSELNLSSLELGDSALYFCASSVTGAYGYTFGSGTRLTVV.